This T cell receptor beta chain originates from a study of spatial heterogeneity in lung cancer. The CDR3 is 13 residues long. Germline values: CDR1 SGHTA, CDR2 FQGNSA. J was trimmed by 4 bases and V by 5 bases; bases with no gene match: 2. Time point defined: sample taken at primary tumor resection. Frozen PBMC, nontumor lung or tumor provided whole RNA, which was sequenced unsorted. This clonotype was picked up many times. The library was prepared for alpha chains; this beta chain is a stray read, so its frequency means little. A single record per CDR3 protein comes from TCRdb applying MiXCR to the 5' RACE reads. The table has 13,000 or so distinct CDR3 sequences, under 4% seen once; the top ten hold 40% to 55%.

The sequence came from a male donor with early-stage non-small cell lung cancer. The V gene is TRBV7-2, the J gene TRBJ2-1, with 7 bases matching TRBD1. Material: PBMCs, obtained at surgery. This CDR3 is CASSQGQYNEQFF. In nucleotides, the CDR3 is TGTGCCAGCAGCCAGGGACAGTACAATGAGCAGTTCTTC.